This T cell receptor (beta chain) was captured by sequencing in a study of OX40 agonist ivuxolimab in advanced cancers. Study overall: The study gave patients intravenous ivuxolimab at 0.01 to 10 mg/kg every 2 weeks. The mean age was 60 years, ranging from about 23 to 85, with around four fifths of participants male.

Overall study findings and caveats: The study found among the lowest clonal expansion in partial responders at 0.1-3.0 mg/kg. In the 0.1 to 3.0 mg/kg range, CD4+ and CD8+ blood T cells had expanded clonally by week 6.

Points on this clone: Antigen: not known.

Assay used: immunoSEQ multiplex PCR; TCRdb lists only in-frame clones, some missing. The sample includes 65,000 to 85,000 clones, approximately 87% of them seen just once. The CDR3 loop spans 15 amino acids. Germline values: CDR1 LGHNA, CDR2 YNFKEQ. Trimming shortened V by 4 bases and J by 3 bases, and 10 bases separated the two germline ends. The sequencing used CD4+ or CD8+ T cells sorted from blood, collected in a trial of the OX40 agonist ivuxolimab. The chain recombines TRBV4-2 with TRBJ1-6; D gene uncertain. The receptor was derived from an adult with an advanced solid tumor such as melanoma, head and neck, liver or kidney cancer. This chain's CDR3 is CASSPGGGYNSPLHF. The CDR3 nucleotides are TGTGCCAGCAGCCCGGGAGGAGGCTATAATTCACCCCTCCACTTT.